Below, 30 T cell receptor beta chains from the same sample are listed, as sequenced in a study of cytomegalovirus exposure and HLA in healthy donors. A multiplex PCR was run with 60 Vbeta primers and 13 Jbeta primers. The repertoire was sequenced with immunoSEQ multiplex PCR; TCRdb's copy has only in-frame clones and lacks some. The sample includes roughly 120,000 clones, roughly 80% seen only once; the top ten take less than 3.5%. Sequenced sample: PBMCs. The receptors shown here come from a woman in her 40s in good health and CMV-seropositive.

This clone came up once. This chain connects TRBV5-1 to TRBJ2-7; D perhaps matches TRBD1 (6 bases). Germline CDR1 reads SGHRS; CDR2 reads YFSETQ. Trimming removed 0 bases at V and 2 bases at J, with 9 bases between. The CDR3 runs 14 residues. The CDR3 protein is CASSLAQGTYEQYF. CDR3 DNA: TGCGCCAGCAGCTTGGCGCAGGGGACCTACGAGCAGTACTTC.

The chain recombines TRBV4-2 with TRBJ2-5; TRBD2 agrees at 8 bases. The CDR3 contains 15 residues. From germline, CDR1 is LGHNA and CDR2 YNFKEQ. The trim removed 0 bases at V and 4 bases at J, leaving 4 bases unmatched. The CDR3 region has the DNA TGTGCCAGCAGCCAAGATCAAGCGGGAGCAGAGACCCAGTACTTC. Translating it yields CASSQDQAGAETQYF.

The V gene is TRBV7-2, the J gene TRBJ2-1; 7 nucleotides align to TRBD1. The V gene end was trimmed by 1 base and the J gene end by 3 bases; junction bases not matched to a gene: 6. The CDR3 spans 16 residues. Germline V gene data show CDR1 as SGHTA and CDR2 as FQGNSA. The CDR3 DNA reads TGTGCCAGCAGCTTAGAGAGCAGACAGGGCTACAATGAGCAGTTCTTC. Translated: CASSLESRQGYNEQFF.

CDR3 coding DNA: TGTGCCAGCAGTGCAGGGCCCTATAATTCACCCCTCCACTTT. This translates into CASSAGPYNSPLHF. This chain connects TRBV6-5 to TRBJ1-6; TRBD1 is a possible D gene (5 bases). This CDR3 comprises 14 residues. Germline CDR1 reads MNHEY; CDR2 reads SVGAGI. Trimming cost V 5 bases and J 2 bases, with 7 bases left between them.

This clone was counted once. The CDR3 DNA reads TGTGCCATCAGTGGGATTAGCGGGGGGGCCGTGGAGACCCAGTACTTC. Protein product: CAISGISGGAVETQYF. V usage is TRBV10-3 and J usage is TRBJ2-5; 11 bases fit TRBD2. CDR1 is ENHRY and CDR2 is SYGVKD in the germline V gene. This CDR3 contains 16 residues. Germline trimming cut 4 bases from V and 5 bases from J; bases unmatched to any gene: 9.

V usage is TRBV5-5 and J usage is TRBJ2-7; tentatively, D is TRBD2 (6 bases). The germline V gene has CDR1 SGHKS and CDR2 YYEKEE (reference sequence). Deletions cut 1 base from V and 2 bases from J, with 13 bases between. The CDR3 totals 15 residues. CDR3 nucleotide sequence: TGTGCCAGCAGCTTGATGGGTGGGGGGACCTACGAGCAGTACTTC. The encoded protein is CASSLMGGGTYEQYF.

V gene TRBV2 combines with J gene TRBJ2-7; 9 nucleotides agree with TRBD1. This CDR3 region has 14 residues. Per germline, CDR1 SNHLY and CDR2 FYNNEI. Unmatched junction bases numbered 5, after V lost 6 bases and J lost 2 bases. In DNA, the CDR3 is TGTGCCAGCAGCTGGACAGGGGACACCTACGAGCAGTACTTC. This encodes CASSWTGDTYEQYF.

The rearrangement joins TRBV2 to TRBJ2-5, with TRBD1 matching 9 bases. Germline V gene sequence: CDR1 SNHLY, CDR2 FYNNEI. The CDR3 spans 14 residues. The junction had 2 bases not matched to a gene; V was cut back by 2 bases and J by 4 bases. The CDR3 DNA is TGTGCCAGCAGTGAAAAGACAGGGGGAGAGACCCAGTACTTC. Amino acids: CASSEKTGGETQYF. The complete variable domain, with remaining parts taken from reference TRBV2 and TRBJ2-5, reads EPEVTQTPSHQVTQMGQEVILRCVPISNHLYFYWYRQILGQKVEFLVSFYNNEISEKSEIFDDQFSVERPDGSNFTLKIRSTKLEDSAMYFCASSEKTGGETQYFGPGTRLLVL.

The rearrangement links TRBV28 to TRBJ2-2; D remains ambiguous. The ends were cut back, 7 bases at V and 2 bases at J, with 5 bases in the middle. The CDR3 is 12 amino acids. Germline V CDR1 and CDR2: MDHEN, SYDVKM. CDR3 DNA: TGTGCCAGCACCCAAAACACCGGGGAGCTGTTTTTT. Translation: CASTQNTGELFF.

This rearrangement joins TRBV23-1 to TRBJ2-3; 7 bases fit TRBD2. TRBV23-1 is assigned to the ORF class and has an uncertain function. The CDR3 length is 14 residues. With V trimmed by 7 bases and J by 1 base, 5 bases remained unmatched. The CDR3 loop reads CASTKRGRTDTQYF. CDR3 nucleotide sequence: TGCGCCAGCACGAAGCGGGGACGCACAGATACGCAGTATTTT.

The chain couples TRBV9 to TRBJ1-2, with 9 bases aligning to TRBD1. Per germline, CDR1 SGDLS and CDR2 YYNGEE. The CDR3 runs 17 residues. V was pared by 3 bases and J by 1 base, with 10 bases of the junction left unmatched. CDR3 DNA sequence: TGTGCCAGCAGCGCACTCGGGGGACAGGGCCTTAACTATGGCTACACCTTC. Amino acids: CASSALGGQGLNYGYTF.

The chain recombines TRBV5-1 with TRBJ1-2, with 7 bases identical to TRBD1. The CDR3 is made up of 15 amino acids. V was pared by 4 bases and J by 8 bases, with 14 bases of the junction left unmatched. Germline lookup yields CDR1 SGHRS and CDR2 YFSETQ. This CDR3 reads CASSDPGGRGEGYTF. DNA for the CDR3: TGCGCCAGCAGCGACCCAGGGGGGAGAGGAGAAGGCTACACCTTC.

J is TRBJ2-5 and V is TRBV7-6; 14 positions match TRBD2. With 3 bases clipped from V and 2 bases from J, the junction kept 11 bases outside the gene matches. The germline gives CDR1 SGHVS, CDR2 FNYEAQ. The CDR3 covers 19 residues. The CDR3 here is CASSFRPPGTSGRQETQYF. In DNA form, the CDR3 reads TGTGCCAGCAGCTTTCGCCCCCCCGGGACTAGCGGGAGACAAGAGACCCAGTACTTC.

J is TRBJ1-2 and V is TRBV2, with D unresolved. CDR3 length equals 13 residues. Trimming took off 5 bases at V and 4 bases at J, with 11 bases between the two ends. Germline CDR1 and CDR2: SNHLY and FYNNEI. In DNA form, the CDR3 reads TGTGCCAGCAGTCCCACAGCGGCCTATGGCTACACCTTC. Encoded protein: CASSPTAAYGYTF.

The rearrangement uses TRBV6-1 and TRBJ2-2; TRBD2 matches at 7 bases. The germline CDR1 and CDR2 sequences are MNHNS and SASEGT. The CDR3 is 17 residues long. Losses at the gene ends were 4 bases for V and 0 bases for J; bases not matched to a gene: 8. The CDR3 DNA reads TGTGCCAGCAGTGCCTCCGGGACTACTTCGAACACCGGGGAGCTGTTTTTT. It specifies CASSASGTTSNTGELFF.

The CDR3 reads CASSAWTESSYEQYF. The CDR3, as DNA: TGTGCCAGCAGCGCGTGGACTGAGAGCTCCTACGAGCAGTACTTC. V gene TRBV7-2 combines with J gene TRBJ2-7; weak D call: TRBD2 (5 bases). The CDR3 has 15 amino acids. Germline V gene sequence: CDR1 SGHTA, CDR2 FQGNSA. Trimming removed 5 bases at V and 0 bases at J, with 14 bases between.

In DNA form, the CDR3 reads TGTGCCAGCAGCTTAGCATCCCAGGGTGCTGGCTACACCTTC. Translated, it gives CASSLASQGAGYTF. The chain is built from TRBV7-8 and TRBJ1-2, with D perhaps matching TRBD1 (5 bases). The CDR3 spans 14 residues. Trimming shortened V by 0 bases and J by 7 bases, and 12 bases separated the two germline ends. Germline V CDR1 and CDR2: SGHVS, FQNEAQ.

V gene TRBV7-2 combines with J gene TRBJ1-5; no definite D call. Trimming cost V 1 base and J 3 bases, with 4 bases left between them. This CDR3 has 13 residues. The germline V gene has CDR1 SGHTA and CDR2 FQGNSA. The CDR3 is CASSLDYNQPQHF. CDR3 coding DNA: TGTGCCAGCAGCTTAGATTACAATCAGCCCCAGCATTTT.

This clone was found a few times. CDR3 sequence: CACSGEYNSPLHF. DNA for the CDR3: TGTGCCTGCTCAGGGGAATATAATTCACCCCTCCACTTT. V is TRBV30 and J is TRBJ1-6, with D possibly being TRBD1 (6 bases). Germline V gene sequence: CDR1 GTSNPN, CDR2 SVGIG (reference sequence). The CDR3 is made up of 13 amino acids. The V and J ends lost 6 bases and 4 bases respectively, with 10 bases between them.

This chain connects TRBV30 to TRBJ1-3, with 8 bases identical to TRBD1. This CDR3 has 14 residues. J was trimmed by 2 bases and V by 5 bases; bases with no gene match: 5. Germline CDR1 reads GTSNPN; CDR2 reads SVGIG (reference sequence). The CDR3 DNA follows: TGTGCCTGGGATACAGGGGGGACTGGAAACACCATATATTTT. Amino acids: CAWDTGGTGNTIYF.

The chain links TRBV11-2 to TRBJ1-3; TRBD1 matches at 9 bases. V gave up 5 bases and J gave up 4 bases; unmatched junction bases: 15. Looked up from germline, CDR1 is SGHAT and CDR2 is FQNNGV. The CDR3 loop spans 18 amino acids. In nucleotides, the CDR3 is TGTGCCAGCAGCGGAATCCCGGGACAGGGTCGGAGGGGAAACACCATATATTTT. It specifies CASSGIPGQGRRGNTIYF.

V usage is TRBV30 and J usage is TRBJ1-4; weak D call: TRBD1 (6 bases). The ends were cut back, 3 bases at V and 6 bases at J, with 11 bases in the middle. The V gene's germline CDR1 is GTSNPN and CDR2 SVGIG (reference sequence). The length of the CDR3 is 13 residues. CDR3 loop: CAWSKGGDEKLFF. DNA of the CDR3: TGTGCCTGGAGCAAGGGGGGGGATGAAAAACTGTTTTTT.

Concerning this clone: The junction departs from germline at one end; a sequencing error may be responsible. CDR3 sequence: CVGWLLAPTDTQYF. The CDR3 region has the DNA TGCGTAGGGTGGTTACTAGCCCCCACAGATACGCAGTATTTT. This rearrangement joins TRBV7-3 to TRBJ2-3, with D possibly matching TRBD2 (6 bases). The CDR3 sequence is 14 residues long. Germline CDR1 and CDR2: SGHTA and FQGTGA.

CDR3 sequence: CASSSSGDGYTF. For the CDR3, the DNA is TGCGCCAGCAGCTCCTCAGGGGATGGCTACACCTTC. The rearrangement joins TRBV5-1 to TRBJ1-2, with D possibly being TRBD1 (6 bases). CDR3 length equals 12 residues. Germline lookup yields CDR1 SGHRS and CDR2 YFSETQ. Trimming left V 3 bases short and J 6 bases short, with 9 bases between.

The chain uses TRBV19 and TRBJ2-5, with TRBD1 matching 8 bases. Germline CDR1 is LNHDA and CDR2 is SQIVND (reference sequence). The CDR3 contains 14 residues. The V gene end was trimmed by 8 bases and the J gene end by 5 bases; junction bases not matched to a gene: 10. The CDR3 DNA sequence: TGTGCCAGTTGGGCAGGGGGCCTTTCGGAGACCCAGTACTTC. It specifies CASWAGGLSETQYF.

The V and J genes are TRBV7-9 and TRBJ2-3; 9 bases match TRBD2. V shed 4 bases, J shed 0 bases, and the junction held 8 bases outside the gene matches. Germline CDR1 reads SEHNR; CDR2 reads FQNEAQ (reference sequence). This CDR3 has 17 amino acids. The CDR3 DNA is TGTGCCAGCAGCTCCCTGCGGGAGGGGCCTAGCACAGATACGCAGTATTTT. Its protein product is CASSSLREGPSTDTQYF. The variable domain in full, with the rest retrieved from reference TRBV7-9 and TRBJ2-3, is DTGVSQNPRHKITKRGQNVTFRCDPISEHNRLYWYRQTLGQGPEFLTYFQNEAQLEKSRLLSDRFSAERPKGSFSTLEIQRTEQGDSAMYLCASSSLREGPSTDTQYFGPGTRLTVL.

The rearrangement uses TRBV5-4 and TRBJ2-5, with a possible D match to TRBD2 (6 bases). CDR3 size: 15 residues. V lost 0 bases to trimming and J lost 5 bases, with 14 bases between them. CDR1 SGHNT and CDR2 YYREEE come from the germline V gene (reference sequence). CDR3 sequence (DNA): TGTGCCAGCAGCTTGGCCGGGCAGGGAGGTGAGACCCAGTACTTC. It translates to CASSLAGQGGETQYF.

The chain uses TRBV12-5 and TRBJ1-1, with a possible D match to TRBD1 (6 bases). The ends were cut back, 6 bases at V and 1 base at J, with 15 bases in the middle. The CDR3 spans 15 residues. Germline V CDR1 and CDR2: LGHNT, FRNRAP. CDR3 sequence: CASGPQDRSNTEAFF. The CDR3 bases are TGTGCTAGTGGACCCCAAGACAGGTCGAACACTGAAGCTTTCTTT.

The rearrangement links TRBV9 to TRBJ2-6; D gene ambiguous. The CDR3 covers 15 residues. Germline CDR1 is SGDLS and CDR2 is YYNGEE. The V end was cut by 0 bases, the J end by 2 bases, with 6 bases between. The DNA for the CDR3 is TGTGCCAGCAGCGTAGTCACAACTGGGGCCAACGTCCTGACTTTC. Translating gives CASSVVTTGANVLTF. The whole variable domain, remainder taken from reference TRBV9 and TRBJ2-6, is DSGVTQTPKHLITATGQRVTLRCSPRSGDLSVYWYQQSLDQGLQFLIQYYNGEERAKGNILERFSAQQFPDLHSELNLSSLELGDSALYFCASSVVTTGANVLTFGAGSRLTVL.

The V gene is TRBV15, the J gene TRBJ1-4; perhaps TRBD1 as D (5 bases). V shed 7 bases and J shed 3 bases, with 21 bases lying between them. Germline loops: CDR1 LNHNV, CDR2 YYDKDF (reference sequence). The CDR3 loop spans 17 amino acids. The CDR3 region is CATTPGGPVRANEKLFF. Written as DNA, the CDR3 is TGTGCCACCACCCCTGGTGGGCCGGTCAGGGCTAATGAAAAACTGTTTTTT.